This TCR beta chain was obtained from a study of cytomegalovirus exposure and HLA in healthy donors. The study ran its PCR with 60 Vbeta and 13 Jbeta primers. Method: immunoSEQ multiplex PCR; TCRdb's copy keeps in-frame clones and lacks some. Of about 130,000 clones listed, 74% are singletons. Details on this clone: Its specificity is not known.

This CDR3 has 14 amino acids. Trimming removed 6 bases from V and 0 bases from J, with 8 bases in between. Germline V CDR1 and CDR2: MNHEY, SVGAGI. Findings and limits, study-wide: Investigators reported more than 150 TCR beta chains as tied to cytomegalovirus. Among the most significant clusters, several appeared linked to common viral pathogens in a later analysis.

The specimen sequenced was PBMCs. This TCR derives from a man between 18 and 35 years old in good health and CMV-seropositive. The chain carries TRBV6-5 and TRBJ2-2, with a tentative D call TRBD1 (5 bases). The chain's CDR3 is CASSAGTNTGELFF. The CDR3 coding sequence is TGTGCCAGCAGCGCAGGGACGAACACCGGGGAGCTGTTTTTT.